What follows are 32 T cell receptor beta chains derived from one specimen sequenced in a study of beta chain features in type 1 diabetes. The isolated RNA, all of it, was reverse transcribed, so expressed TCRB transcripts were what got sequenced. Generated by immunoSEQ multiplex PCR, the TCRdb table keeps only in-frame clones and is missing some. The sample has around 150,000 clones, about a tenth seen once. Study-wide points: All four CD4+ subsets of Type 1 diabetes patients contained TCRB CDR3s that were moderately but significantly shorter.

Their cognate antigens are unknown. Sequences were obtained from central memory CD4+ T cells from blood. Source of these receptors: a man aged 30 to 45 with type 1 diabetes.

In this sample, this clone turned up a few times. V and J are TRBV7-2 and TRBJ2-1; 12 bases align to TRBD1. CDR1 and CDR2 from the germline V gene are SGHTA and FQGNSA. The V and J ends lost 5 bases and 10 bases, in that order; junction bases with no gene match: 9. This CDR3 region has 15 residues. The CDR3 DNA reads as TGTGCCAGCAGCACAGCCGGGACAGGGGGCTGGGAGCAGTTCTTC. Protein product: CASSTAGTGGWEQFF.

There are a few counts of this clone. As DNA, the CDR3 is TGCGCCAGCAGCTTGTCGCACAGGATGAACACTGAAGCTTTCTTT. Protein product: CASSLSHRMNTEAFF. The chain joins TRBV5-1 to TRBJ1-1, with TRBD1 as a possible D gene (5 bases). V was shortened by 1 base and J by 0 bases, with 10 bases between the two germline ends. Per the germline V gene, CDR1 is SGHRS and CDR2 is YFSETQ. The CDR3 extends over 15 amino acids.

This clone came up a few times. V usage is TRBV6-5 and J usage is TRBJ2-5; TRBD2 matches at 7 bases. V lost 11 bases, J lost 5 bases, and 8 bases stayed unmatched. Germline CDR1 and CDR2: MNHEY and SVGAGI. The CDR3 loop spans 12 amino acids. CDR3 in amino acids: CAAGQGGETQYF. The CDR3 region has the DNA TGTGCCGCGGGGCAGGGAGGGGAGACCCAGTACTTC.

This clone was detected only a few times. The CDR3 protein is CASSLGSGSGDEQFF. CDR3 coding DNA: TGCGCCAGCAGCTTGGGTAGCGGGAGTGGCGATGAGCAGTTCTTC. The J gene is TRBJ2-1, the V gene TRBV5-1; 9 bases agree with TRBD2. This CDR3 is built from 15 residues. The germline V gene has CDR1 SGHRS and CDR2 YFSETQ. V was clipped by 0 bases and J by 8 bases; unmatched bases: 6.

This clone was recorded a few times. This chain uses TRBV5-4 with TRBJ2-3; TRBD2 is a possible D gene (6 bases). Germline CDR1 and CDR2: SGHNT and YYREEE (reference sequence). This CDR3 is 16 amino acids long. V was pared by 0 bases and J by 0 bases, with 11 bases between. CDR3 region: CASSLVRDSSTDTQYF. In DNA form, the CDR3 reads TGTGCCAGCAGCTTGGTTCGGGACTCTAGCACAGATACGCAGTATTTT.

This chain connects TRBV5-4 to TRBJ2-7, with D maybe TRBD1 (5 bases). The germline CDR1 and CDR2 sequences are SGHNT and YYREEE (reference sequence). Trimming pared 5 bases from V and 1 base from J, leaving 10 bases between. This CDR3 has 13 amino acids. The CDR3 sequence is CASRGRGSYEQYF. The CDR3 bases are TGTGCCAGCAGGGGAAGGGGTTCCTACGAGCAGTACTTC.

CDR3 sequence: CASSLSRVAETQYF. In DNA, the CDR3 is TGTGCCAGCAGCCTGAGTCGGGTCGCAGAGACCCAGTACTTC. The rearrangement links TRBV11-1 to TRBJ2-5; no definite D call. This CDR3 region has 14 residues. CDR1 SGHAT and CDR2 FQDESV come from the germline V gene (reference sequence). Trimming removed 5 bases at V and 4 bases at J, with 14 bases between.

This clone has more than one count but fewer than ten. The V gene is TRBV5-1, the J gene TRBJ2-1, with 11 bases that match TRBD2. This CDR3 has 13 residues. Germline CDR1 and CDR2: SGHRS and YFSETQ. Germline trimming cut 4 bases from V and 12 bases from J; bases unmatched to any gene: 6. The chain's CDR3 is CASSVLAGDGQFF. The CDR3 DNA sequence: TGCGCCAGCAGCGTACTAGCGGGAGATGGGCAGTTCTTC. Together with reference TRBV5-1 and TRBJ2-1, the CDR3 gives the full variable domain: KAGVTQTPRYLIKTRGQQVTLSCSPISGHRSVSWYQQTPGQGLQFLFEYFSETQRNKGNFPGRFSGRQFSNSRSEMNVSTLELGDSALYLCASSVLAGDGQFFGPGTRLTVL.

This chain connects TRBV5-1 to TRBJ2-2; 9 bases agree with TRBD2. This CDR3 spans 15 amino acids. The germline V gene encodes CDR1 SGHRS and CDR2 YFSETQ. V trimming: 4 bases; J trimming: 6 bases; junction bases outside the gene matches: 7. The CDR3 reads CASSPIAGVAGELFF. The CDR3 DNA reads as TGCGCCAGCAGCCCAATAGCGGGAGTGGCCGGGGAGCTGTTTTTT. Based on the CDR3 plus reference TRBV5-1 and TRBJ2-2, the full variable domain is KAGVTQTPRYLIKTRGQQVTLSCSPISGHRSVSWYQQTPGQGLQFLFEYFSETQRNKGNFPGRFSGRQFSNSRSEMNVSTLELGDSALYLCASSPIAGVAGELFFGEGSRLTVL.

This clone came up a few times. The genes are TRBV7-3 and TRBJ2-2; TRBD2 matches at 14 bases. This CDR3 region has 15 residues. The ends lost 5 bases at V and 6 bases at J; junction bases unmatched: 2. Germline V CDR1 and CDR2: SGHTA, FQGTGA. In nucleotides, the CDR3 is TGTGCCAGCAGCCGACTAGCGGGAGGGTCCGGGGAGCTGTTTTTT. It specifies CASSRLAGGSGELFF.

V and J are TRBV5-4 and TRBJ2-1; no clear D gene. Trimming left V 5 bases short and J 3 bases short, with 15 bases between. Germline loops: CDR1 SGHNT, CDR2 YYREEE (reference sequence). The CDR3 is made up of 15 amino acids. CDR3 nucleotide sequence: TGTGCCAGCAGAGGCGGTAGTGGAGTCTACAATGAGCAGTTCTTC. It is translated as CASRGGSGVYNEQFF.

This clone occurred a few times. This sequence joins TRBV2 and TRBJ2-4; possible D gene TRBD1, 6 bases. V lost 6 bases to trimming and J lost 2 bases, with 14 bases between them. Germline CDR1 reads SNHLY; CDR2 reads FYNNEI. The CDR3 loop spans 15 amino acids. The CDR3, as DNA: TGTGCCAGCAGGTACTACAGGGAACCCAAAAACATTCAGTACTTC. This encodes CASRYYREPKNIQYF. Full variable domain (missing parts from reference TRBV2 and TRBJ2-4): EPEVTQTPSHQVTQMGQEVILRCVPISNHLYFYWYRQILGQKVEFLVSFYNNEISEKSEIFDDQFSVERPDGSNFTLKIRSTKLEDSAMYFCASRYYREPKNIQYFGAGTRLSVL.

This clone turned up a few times. V is TRBV5-1 and J is TRBJ1-2; no firm D call. Germline CDR1 SGHRS, CDR2 YFSETQ. The CDR3 runs 14 residues. The V end lost 4 bases, the J end lost 6 bases, and 16 bases lay between the germline ends. The chain's CDR3 is CASSLQSGSNGYTF. DNA of the CDR3: TGCGCCAGCAGCCTCCAGTCGGGGTCGAATGGCTACACCTTC.

This clone was seen more than once but under ten times. V is TRBV29-1 and J is TRBJ1-5; D uncertain. Trimming pared 7 bases from V and 4 bases from J, leaving 17 bases between. The CDR3 runs 14 residues. Germline V lookup: CDR1 SQVTM, CDR2 ANQGSEA. This CDR3 reads CSAGRTRGNQPQHF. CDR3 DNA sequence: TGCAGCGCCGGCCGGACGCGGGGTAATCAGCCCCAGCATTTT.

This clone came up a few times. The DNA for the CDR3 is TGTGCCAGCAGCGCCAGGGCCTCTAGCAATCAGCCCCAGCATTTT. Translated: CASSARASSNQPQHF. The gene calls are TRBV7-2 and TRBJ1-5; D is possibly TRBD1 (5 bases). CDR3 length: 15 amino acids. The germline gives CDR1 SGHTA, CDR2 FQGNSA. Trimming left V 5 bases short and J 0 bases short, with 11 bases between.

V usage is TRBV30 and J usage is TRBJ2-7, with D perhaps matching TRBD1 (7 bases). V lost 4 bases to trimming and J lost 3 bases, with 13 bases between them. The V gene's germline CDR1 is GTSNPN and CDR2 SVGIG (reference sequence). The CDR3 is made up of 13 amino acids. Here the CDR3 reads CAWMEGANYEQYF. CDR3 DNA sequence: TGTGCCTGGATGGAGGGGGCAAACTACGAGCAGTACTTC.

J is TRBJ2-7 and V is TRBV18; 9 bases agree with TRBD1. This CDR3 is built from 15 residues. The J segment lost 5 bases and the V segment lost 4 bases, leaving 9 bases of the junction unmatched. The germline V gene has CDR1 KGHSH and CDR2 LQKENI. The CDR3 coding sequence is TGTGCCAGCTCACAGCTTACAGGGGGCGCCAACGAGCAGTACTTC. As protein: CASSQLTGGANEQYF. Full variable domain (outside the CDR3, taken from reference TRBV18 and TRBJ2-7): NAGVMQNPRHLVRRRGQEARLRCSPMKGHSHVYWYRQLPEEGLKFMVYLQKENIIDESGMPKERFSAEFPKEGPSILRIQQVVRGDSAAYFCASSQLTGGANEQYFGPGTRLTVT.

This clone came up a few times. The rearrangement links TRBV7-9 to TRBJ2-7; TRBD2 is a possible D gene (5 bases). Trimming left V 1 base short and J 10 bases short, with 17 bases between. CDR3 length: 14 residues. Per germline, CDR1 SEHNR and CDR2 FQNEAQ (reference sequence). DNA for the CDR3: TGTGCCAGCAGCTTAGAACCGACTACGAGTGGTCAGTACTTC. This translates into CASSLEPTTSGQYF.

The gene calls are TRBV27 and TRBJ2-3; D gene ambiguous. V dropped 6 bases and J dropped 3 bases, with 7 bases sitting between them. The CDR3 totals 12 residues. Germline V CDR1 and CDR2: MNHEY, SMNVEV (reference sequence). The CDR3 coding sequence is TGTGCCAGCAGCCATAGTACAGATACGCAGTATTTT. This encodes CASSHSTDTQYF.

This clone was counted between two and nine times. This chain uses TRBV15 with TRBJ2-2; D gene uncertain. The CDR3 contains 15 residues. The germline V gene has CDR1 LNHNV and CDR2 YYDKDF (reference sequence). Trimming shortened V by 0 bases and J by 3 bases, and 8 bases separated the two germline ends. For the CDR3, the DNA is TGTGCCACCAGCAGAGAGGGCCTTGACACCGGGGAGCTGTTTTTT. This encodes CATSREGLDTGELFF. Full variable domain (missing parts from reference TRBV15 and TRBJ2-2): DAMVIQNPRYQVTQFGKPVTLSCSQTLNHNVMYWYQQKSSQAPKLLFHYYDKDFNNEADTPDNFQSRRPNTSFCFLDIRSPGLGDTAMYLCATSREGLDTGELFFGEGSRLTVL.

In its sample, this clone was seen a few times. The chain employs TRBV27 and TRBJ2-4; maybe TRBD1 (6 bases). V was trimmed by 3 bases and J by 11 bases, leaving 17 bases between them. The germline V gene encodes CDR1 MNHEY and CDR2 SMNVEV (reference sequence). The CDR3 length is 14 residues. The CDR3 DNA is TGTGCCAGCAGTTTGGGGGCCTCTGGAACATTTCAGTACTTC. The encoded protein is CASSLGASGTFQYF.

The chain joins TRBV18 to TRBJ2-3, with D possibly being TRBD1 (5 bases). Trimming pared 1 base from V and 5 bases from J, leaving 22 bases between. This CDR3 is built from 18 residues. CDR1 is KGHSH, CDR2 LQKENI, per germline. For the CDR3, the DNA is TGTGCCAGCTCACCACATCCACCGGACACCTCTTCGGGAGATACGCAGTATTTT. It specifies CASSPHPPDTSSGDTQYF.

The table lists this clone with a few counts. The genes are TRBV28 and TRBJ1-5, with TRBD1 as a possible D gene (5 bases). The CDR3 is made up of 15 amino acids. Germline V gene data show CDR1 as MDHEN and CDR2 as SYDVKM. V was pared by 3 bases and J by 4 bases, with 13 bases between. The CDR3 reads CASSLAGMGNQPQHF. The CDR3 DNA is TGTGCCAGCAGTTTGGCAGGGATGGGGAATCAGCCCCAGCATTTT.

V gene TRBV28 combines with J gene TRBJ2-3, with TRBD1 matching 7 bases. Germline trimming cut 2 bases from V and 5 bases from J; bases unmatched to any gene: 10. Germline CDR1 and CDR2: MDHEN and SYDVKM. CDR3 size: 16 residues. The CDR3, as DNA: TGTGCCAGCAGTTTAATCCCTCAATCAGGGGGAGATACGCAGTATTTT. It specifies CASSLIPQSGGDTQYF.

Turning to this clone: The sample contains more than one DNA sequence encoding this CDR3. J is TRBJ2-6 and V is TRBV5-1; the match to TRBD2 covers 10 bases. Per germline, CDR1 SGHRS and CDR2 YFSETQ. CDR3 length equals 17 residues. J gave up 1 base and V 0 bases, and 1 base lay outside the gene matches. The CDR3, as DNA: TGCGCCAGCAGCTTGGCTAGCGGGAGTTCTGGGGCCAACGTCCTGACTTTC. Translating gives CASSLASGSSGANVLTF.

This clone showed up just a few times. J is TRBJ2-3 and V is TRBV15, with TRBD2 as a possible D gene (5 bases). From germline, CDR1 is LNHNV and CDR2 YYDKDF (reference sequence). The ends were cut back, 2 bases at V and 1 base at J, with 10 bases in the middle. This CDR3 region has 15 residues. The DNA for the CDR3 is TGTGCCACCAGCAGAACTTGGGGAGGCACAGATACGCAGTATTTT. This translates into CATSRTWGGTDTQYF.

The chain carries TRBV29-1 and TRBJ1-4; D is undetermined. Between the trimmed V and J ends, which lost 3 bases and 0 bases, there was a span of 8 bases. The CDR3 spans 14 residues. CDR1 is SQVTM, CDR2 ANQGSEA, per germline. The CDR3 region is CSVDSGTTNEKLFF. As DNA, the CDR3 is TGCAGCGTTGACTCCGGGACAACTAATGAAAAACTGTTTTTT.

This chain joins TRBV4-1 and TRBJ2-3; D uncertain. V shed 0 bases and J shed 3 bases, with 4 bases lying between them. The CDR3 contains 13 residues. The germline CDR1 and CDR2 sequences are MGHRA and YSYEKL. As DNA, the CDR3 is TGCGCCAGCAGCCAAGAGGAGACAGATACGCAGTATTTT. Translating gives CASSQEETDTQYF.

The chain couples TRBV30 to TRBJ2-3; 8 bases are shared with TRBD1. The CDR3 has 15 residues. Per germline, CDR1 GTSNPN and CDR2 SVGIG (reference sequence). The J segment lost 7 bases and the V segment lost 0 bases, leaving 9 bases of the junction unmatched. The CDR3 loop is CAWSVRPGGGYTQYF. CDR3 DNA: TGTGCCTGGAGTGTACGTCCAGGGGGCGGTTATACGCAGTATTTT.

This chain uses TRBV7-9 with TRBJ2-7, with 8 positions matching TRBD1. J gave up 6 bases and V 7 bases, and 8 bases lay outside the gene matches. The CDR3 is 13 amino acids. Germline values: CDR1 SEHNR, CDR2 FQNEAQ (reference sequence). The CDR3 DNA is TGTGCCAGCACCAAAACAGGGGGAAGCGAGCAGTACTTC. This encodes CASTKTGGSEQYF.

This clone was seen more than once but under ten times. This chain uses TRBV4-2 with TRBJ1-4; 10 nucleotides align to TRBD1. Germline V gene sequence: CDR1 LGHNA, CDR2 YNFKEQ. The CDR3 runs to 16 residues. Trimming took 0 bases from V and 5 from J; bases not matched to a gene: 3. For the CDR3, the DNA is TGTGCCAGCAGCCAAGATGGGGGACAGGGGAATGAAAAACTGTTTTTT. Its translation is CASSQDGGQGNEKLFF.

The chain joins TRBV6-5 to TRBJ1-2, with 7 bases aligning to TRBD1. Germline CDR1 is MNHEY and CDR2 is SVGAGI. The V gene end was trimmed by 5 bases and the J gene end by 5 bases; junction bases not matched to a gene: 5. CDR3 size: 13 residues. The CDR3 bases are TGTGCCAGCAGTGAGGGGACAGCTTATGGCTACACCTTC. The encoded protein is CASSEGTAYGYTF.